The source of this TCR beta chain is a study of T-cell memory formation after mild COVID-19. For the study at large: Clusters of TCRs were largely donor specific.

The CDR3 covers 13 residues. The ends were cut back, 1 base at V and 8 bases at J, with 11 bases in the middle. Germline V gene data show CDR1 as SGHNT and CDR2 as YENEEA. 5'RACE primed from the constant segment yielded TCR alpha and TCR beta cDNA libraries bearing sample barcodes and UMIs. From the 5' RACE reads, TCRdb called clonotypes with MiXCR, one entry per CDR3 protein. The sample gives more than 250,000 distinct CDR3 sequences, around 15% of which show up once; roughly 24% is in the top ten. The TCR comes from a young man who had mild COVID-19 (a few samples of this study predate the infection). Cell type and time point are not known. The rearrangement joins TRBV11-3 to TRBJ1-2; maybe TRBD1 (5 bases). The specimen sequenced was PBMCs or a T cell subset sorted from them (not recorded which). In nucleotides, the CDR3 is TGTGCCAGCAGCTTAGCAACAGGAACGGGCTACACCTTC. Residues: CASSLATGTGYTF.